Listed below are T cell receptor beta chains from one sample, sequenced in a study of T cell responses to AZD1222 COVID-19 vaccine. Repertoires were generated with immunoSEQ multiplex PCR, while TCRdb's copy carries only in-frame clones and drops some. The sample yields some 280,000 clones, about 94% seen once. The material sequenced was peripheral blood, taken 28 days after the second AZD1222 dose. These receptor sequences come from an adult who received the AZD1222 COVID-19 vaccine. The CDR3 runs from the conserved cysteine through the conserved F or W. The D gene is left open where the match is weak. Expanded clones are given a class, and other clones once, few, many or no size at all.

V gene	D gene	clone size	J gene	CDR3 protein	CDR3 DNA
TRBV12-3/TRBV12-4	.	.	TRBJ1-3	CASSLMPLNTIYF	TGTGCCAGCAGTTTAATGCCGCTTAACACCATATATTTT
TRBV3-1/TRBV3-2	.	.	TRBJ1-1	CASSPARGTEAFF	TGTGCCAGCAGCCCGGCGAGGGGCACTGAAGCTTTCTTT
TRBV6-6	.	.	TRBJ2-3	CASTMGTDTQYF	TGTGCCAGCACAATGGGAACAGATACGCAGTATTTT
TRBV9	.	.	TRBJ2-3	CASSAGQKGTDTQYF	TGTGCCAGCAGCGCCGGACAGAAGGGCACAGATACGCAGTATTTT
TRBV28	.	few	TRBJ2-7	CASSEGTRPHEQYF	TGTGCCAGCAGTGAGGGGACCCGCCCCCACGAGCAGTACTTC
TRBV15	TRBD1	once	TRBJ1-1	CATSRPQGAGTEAFF	TGTGCCACCAGCAGACCACAGGGGGCCGGGACTGAAGCTTTCTTT
TRBV4-1	TRBD1	once	TRBJ1-1	CASSQSTISRDRGTEAFF	TGCGCCAGCAGTCAATCTACAATCTCCCGAGACAGGGGGACTGAAGCTTTCTTT
TRBV12-3/TRBV12-4	.	.	TRBJ1-1	CASSLGLEAFF	TGTGCCAGCAGTTTAGGATTGGAAGCTTTCTTT
TRBV2	TRBD1	many	TRBJ2-7	CASSEALYRGPREQYF	TGTGCCAGCAGTGAAGCGCTGTACAGGGGCCCTCGCGAGCAGTACTTC
TRBV6-1	TRBD2	.	TRBJ2-1	CASSDDSGIRNEQFF	TGTGCCAGCAGTGACGATAGCGGGATTCGGAATGAGCAGTTCTTC
TRBV5-1	.	.	TRBJ1-1	CASSLRGQNTEAFF	TGCGCCAGCAGCTTGCGGGGACAGAACACTGAAGCTTTCTTT
TRBV6-5	TRBD1	.	TRBJ2-7	CASSYGTGINSYEQYF	TGTGCCAGCAGTTACGGGACAGGGATAAACTCCTACGAGCAGTACTTC
TRBV5-6	.	.	TRBJ2-1	CASSLDRGVTGNEQFF	TGTGCCAGCAGCTTGGATAGGGGGGTAACCGGCAATGAGCAGTTCTTC
TRBV2	.	.	TRBJ1-4	CASSVQGATNEKLFF	TGTGCCAGCAGTGTTCAAGGGGCAACTAATGAAAAACTGTTTTTT
TRBV7-9	.	.	TRBJ2-7	CASSSYSRSSEQYF	TGTGCCAGCAGCTCTTATAGCCGGAGTTCCGAGCAGTACTTC
TRBV2	TRBD2	few	TRBJ2-1	CASRETSGRGNEQFF	TGTGCCAGCAGGGAAACTAGCGGGAGAGGCAATGAGCAGTTCTTC
TRBV21-1	.	.	TRBJ2-5	CASSKEDRGRETQYF	TGTGCCAGCAGCAAAGAGGACAGGGGGCGAGAGACCCAGTACTTC
TRBV5-6	.	.	TRBJ1-5	CASSFGPGGWGNQPQHF	TGTGCCAGCAGCTTTGGACCTGGCGGGTGGGGCAATCAGCCCCAGCATTTT
TRBV11-3	.	.	TRBJ2-7	CASSLDDRGDSYEQYF	TGTGCCAGCAGCTTAGATGACCGGGGCGACTCCTACGAGCAGTACTTC
TRBV3-1/TRBV3-2	TRBD1	.	TRBJ2-1	CASSHRGTGNEQFF	TGTGCCAGCAGCCACCGCGGGACAGGGAATGAGCAGTTCTTC
TRBV2	.	.	TRBJ1-5	CASSGGGNQPQHF	TGTGCCAGCAGTGGAGGGGGGAATCAGCCCCAGCATTTT
TRBV4-3	.	.	TRBJ2-2	CASSPSWEAGDTGELFF	TGCGCCAGCAGCCCCTCGTGGGAGGCCGGGGACACCGGGGAGCTGTTTTTT
TRBV29-1	TRBD1	.	TRBJ1-1	CSATNRGGTEAFF	TGCAGCGCTACGAACAGGGGAGGGACTGAAGCTTTCTTT